Presented here are 16 T cell receptor beta chains from one specimen sequenced in a study of cytomegalovirus exposure and HLA in healthy donors. The PCR contained 60 Vbeta and 13 Jbeta primers. The data were produced by immunoSEQ multiplex PCR, yet TCRdb's version contains in-frame clones alone and is incomplete. The data contain 65,000 to 85,000 clones, more than 60% of them singletons. Sequencing input: PBMCs. These receptors were collected from a man aged 50-59 years in good health and CMV-seropositive.

V gene TRBV5-6 combines with J gene TRBJ2-2; 7 nucleotides agree with TRBD1. The CDR3 loop spans 16 amino acids. Trimming at V came to 6 bases and at J to 2 bases, leaving 10 bases not matched to a gene. CDR1 and CDR2 (germline): SGHDT, YYEEEE. This CDR3 is CASNGPGQSNTGELFF. In DNA form, the CDR3 reads TGTGCCAGCAACGGTCCGGGACAGTCAAACACCGGGGAGCTGTTTTTT.

Concerning this clone itself: One end of the junction does not line up with germline, which may come from a read error. The chain combines TRBV2 with TRBJ2-6; tentative D call: TRBD1 (5 bases). In germline, CDR1 is SNHLY, CDR2 FYNNEI. The CDR3 runs 16 residues. The CDR3 region is CASKRQFLSGANGLTF. CDR3 DNA sequence: TGTGCCAGCAAACGACAGTTTCTTTCTGGGGCCAACGGCCTGACTTTC.

This rearrangement joins TRBV25-1 to TRBJ1-1; 7 bases are shared with TRBD1. In germline, CDR1 is MGHDK, CDR2 SYGVNS. The trim removed 2 bases at V and 5 bases at J, leaving 8 bases unmatched. The CDR3 covers 15 residues. The CDR3 region is CASSEPLPGGTEAFF. DNA for the CDR3: TGTGCCAGCAGTGAACCGTTACCAGGGGGGACTGAAGCTTTCTTT.

The genes are TRBV10-3 and TRBJ1-1, with 7 bases identical to TRBD1. This CDR3 spans 14 amino acids. The V gene end was trimmed by 6 bases and the J gene end by 4 bases; junction bases not matched to a gene: 8. Germline CDR1 and CDR2: ENHRY and SYGVKD. CDR3 protein: CAISWGQFTTEAFF. CDR3 DNA sequence: TGTGCCATCAGCTGGGGACAGTTCACCACTGAAGCTTTCTTT.

The V gene is TRBV30, the J gene TRBJ2-7, with 7 bases matching TRBD1. Trimming cost V 4 bases and J 6 bases; bases outside gene matches: 15. Looked up from germline, CDR1 is GTSNPN and CDR2 is SVGIG (reference sequence). CDR3 length: 15 residues. DNA of the CDR3: TGTGCCTGGATACCTCCGGGACAGAGTTTTCGCGAGCAGTACTTC. Translating it yields CAWIPPGQSFREQYF.

This rearrangement joins TRBV7-9 to TRBJ2-5; D is perhaps TRBD2 (7 bases). Trimming left V 8 bases short and J 4 bases short, with 17 bases between. This CDR3 spans 14 amino acids. Per the germline V gene, CDR1 is SEHNR and CDR2 is FQNEAQ (reference sequence). CDR3 amino acids: CASGIGGGRETQYF. The CDR3 coding sequence is TGTGCCAGCGGCATAGGGGGAGGGCGAGAGACCCAGTACTTC.

The J gene is TRBJ2-2, the V gene TRBV6-1; TRBD1 matches at 11 bases. This CDR3 contains 14 residues. V shed 11 bases and J 3 bases; nucleotides not matched to a gene: 5. CDR1 is MNHNS and CDR2 is SASEGT in the germline V gene. The CDR3 protein is CAGRTGGDTGELFF. As DNA, the CDR3 is TGTGCCGGGAGGACAGGGGGCGACACCGGGGAGCTGTTTTTT.

V gene TRBV6-5 combines with J gene TRBJ1-2; the match to TRBD1 covers 7 bases. The CDR3 covers 14 residues. The V segment lost 3 bases and the J segment 4 bases; nucleotides outside the gene matches: 5. The germline V gene encodes CDR1 MNHEY and CDR2 SVGAGI. CDR3 DNA sequence: TGTGCCAGCAGTTATTCGCAGGGGGGCTATGGCTACACCTTC. Translated, it gives CASSYSQGGYGYTF.

This clone was seen a single time. This chain connects TRBV5-6 to TRBJ2-2; TRBD2 might be the D (6 bases). This CDR3 has 15 residues. Germline CDR1 reads SGHDT; CDR2 reads YYEEEE. The V gene lost 4 bases and the J gene lost 3 bases, with 13 bases spanning the gap. CDR3 loop: CASSAYSGDTGELFF. The CDR3 bases are TGTGCCAGCAGCGCATACTCGGGGGACACCGGGGAGCTGTTTTTT.

This clone was observed a handful of times. CDR3 coding DNA: TGTGCCAGTAAGCAGGGGATTGAGCAGTACTTC. It codes for CASKQGIEQYF. The rearrangement links TRBV19 to TRBJ2-7, with a tentative D call TRBD1 (6 bases). The CDR3 length is 11 residues. Trimming stripped 7 bases from V and 7 bases from J, with 11 bases between. Looked up from germline, CDR1 is LNHDA and CDR2 is SQIVND (reference sequence).

The gene calls are TRBV19 and TRBJ1-2; weak D call: TRBD1 (5 bases). Per the germline V gene, CDR1 is LNHDA and CDR2 is SQIVND (reference sequence). This CDR3 is built from 14 residues. V gave up 5 bases and J gave up 8 bases, with 18 bases separating them. CDR3 bases: TGTGCCAGTAGTCGTCTCCGGGGGATGGTGGGCTACACCTTC. It is translated as CASSRLRGMVGYTF.

The V and J genes are TRBV21-1 and TRBJ2-3; the DNA was not used to check the table's D call, TRBD2. TRBV21-1 is tagged as a pseudogene. The CDR3 has 15 residues. The CDR3 spells CASSKVARAVDTQYF. CDR3 nucleotide sequence: TGTGCCAGCAGCAAAGTAGCTCGCGCGGTAGATACGCAGTATTTT.

The V and J genes are TRBV12-5 and TRBJ2-2, with 7 bases matching TRBD2. J lost 2 bases, V lost 2 bases, and 5 bases had no gene match. The CDR3 covers 16 residues. Looked up from germline, CDR1 is LGHNT and CDR2 is FRNRAP. CDR3 region: CASGLSSGTNTGELFF. CDR3 coding DNA: TGTGCTAGTGGTTTGTCTAGCGGTACAAACACCGGGGAGCTGTTTTTT.

The chain carries TRBV11-3 and TRBJ2-5; TRBD1 is a possible D gene (5 bases). The CDR3 runs 12 residues. CDR1 and CDR2 (germline): SGHNT, YENEEA. V lost 7 bases to trimming and J lost 2 bases, with 8 bases between them. In DNA, the CDR3 is TGTGCCAGCACAGGGCGACAAGAGACCCAGTACTTC. It codes for CASTGRQETQYF.

The J gene is TRBJ2-5, the V gene TRBV11-1; the match to TRBD2 covers 8 bases. CDR3 length: 15 amino acids. V lost 5 bases and J lost 5; bases outside the gene matches: 10. Germline CDR1 SGHAT, CDR2 FQDESV (reference sequence). CDR3 loop: CASSHRTSISETQYF. CDR3 nucleotides: TGTGCCAGCAGCCACCGGACTAGCATTTCTGAGACCCAGTACTTC.

The chain is built from TRBV23-1 and TRBJ2-4; D remains ambiguous. TRBV23-1 counts as an open reading frame of uncertain function. The germline V and J ends were trimmed by 4 bases and 0 bases, with 10 bases remaining between them. The CDR3 runs to 15 residues. CDR3 nucleotide sequence: TGCGCCAGCAGTCCCACCTCTATAGCCAAAAACATTCAGTACTTC. It specifies CASSPTSIAKNIQYF.